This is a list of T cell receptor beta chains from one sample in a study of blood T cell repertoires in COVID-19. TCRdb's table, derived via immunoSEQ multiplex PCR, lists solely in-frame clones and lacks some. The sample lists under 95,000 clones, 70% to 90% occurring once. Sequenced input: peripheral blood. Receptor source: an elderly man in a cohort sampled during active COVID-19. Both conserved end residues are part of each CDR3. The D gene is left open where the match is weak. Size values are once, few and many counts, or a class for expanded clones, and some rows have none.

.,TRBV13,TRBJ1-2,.,CASSGAAEAVGYTF,TGTGCCAGCAGCGGAGCCGCAGAGGCGGTCGGCTACACCTTC
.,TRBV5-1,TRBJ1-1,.,CASSSTLGGTEAFF,TGCGCCAGCAGCTCGACCTTAGGGGGAACTGAAGCTTTCTTT
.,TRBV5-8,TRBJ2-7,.,CASSSLYEQYF,TGTGCCAGCAGCTCCCTATACGAGCAGTACTTC
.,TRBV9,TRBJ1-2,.,CASSVGGAGYTF,TGTGCCAGCAGCGTAGGTGGGGCTGGCTACACCTTC
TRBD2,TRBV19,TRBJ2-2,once,CASTPGAASGGTNTGELFF,TGTGCCAGTACCCCAGGGGCTGCTAGCGGGGGGACTAACACCGGGGAGCTGTTTTTT
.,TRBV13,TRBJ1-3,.,CASSFEGDWRNTIYF,TGTGCCAGCAGCTTCGAAGGGGATTGGAGAAACACCATATATTTT
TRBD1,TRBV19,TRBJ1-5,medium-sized,CASSLGQNNQPQHF,TGTGCCAGTAGCCTGGGACAGAACAATCAGCCCCAGCATTTT
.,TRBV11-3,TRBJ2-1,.,CASSLGGGTFSYNEQFF,TGTGCCAGCAGCTTAGGGGGCGGCACTTTCTCCTACAATGAGCAGTTCTTC
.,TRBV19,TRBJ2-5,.,CASSRQEQETQYF,TGTGCCAGTAGCCGACAGGAGCAAGAGACCCAGTACTTC
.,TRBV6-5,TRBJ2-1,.,CASIVGDSYNEQFF,TGTGCCAGCATCGTAGGGGACTCCTACAATGAGCAGTTCTTC
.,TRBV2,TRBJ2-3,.,CASSDKVVGADTQYF,TGTGCCAGCAGCGATAAGGTGGTCGGGGCAGATACGCAGTATTTT
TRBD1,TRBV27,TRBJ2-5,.,CASSLGQTGVYQETQYF,TGTGCCAGCAGTTTAGGGCAGACAGGGGTCTACCAAGAGACCCAGTACTTC
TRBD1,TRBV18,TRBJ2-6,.,CASSPMGPGQVFSGANVLTF,TGTGCCAGCTCACCAATGGGACCGGGACAGGTGTTCTCTGGGGCCAACGTCCTGACTTTC
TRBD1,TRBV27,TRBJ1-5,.,CASSLTGTGPNQPQHF,TGTGCCAGCAGTTTAACCGGGACAGGGCCCAATCAGCCCCAGCATTTT
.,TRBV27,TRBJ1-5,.,CASSSVGQHGGNQPQHF,TGTGCCAGCAGTTCAGTTGGCCAACATGGAGGAAATCAGCCCCAGCATTTT
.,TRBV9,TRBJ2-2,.,CASSGGLDGELFF,TGTGCCAGCAGCGGGGGGCTTGACGGGGAGCTGTTTTTT
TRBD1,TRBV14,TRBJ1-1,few,CASSSTGGQAFF,TGTGCCAGCAGCTCTACAGGGGGGCAAGCTTTCTTT
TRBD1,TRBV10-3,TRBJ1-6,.,CAISEPTGSYNSPLHF,TGTGCCATCAGTGAACCGACAGGGTCCTATAATTCACCCCTCCACTTT
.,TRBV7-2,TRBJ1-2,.,CASSLKSGKNYGYTF,TGTGCCAGCAGCTTAAAATCAGGGAAAAACTATGGCTACACCTTC
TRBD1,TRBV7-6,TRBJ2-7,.,CASSRTGTGLIEQYF,TGTGCCAGCAGCCGAACCGGGACAGGGCTGATCGAGCAGTACTTC
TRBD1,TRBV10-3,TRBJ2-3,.,CAISPGQGSDTQYF,TGTGCCATCAGTCCGGGACAGGGGTCAGATACGCAGTATTTT
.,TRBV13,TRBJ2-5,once,CASSLGNRQETQYF,TGTGCCAGCAGCTTAGGAAACAGGCAAGAGACCCAGTACTTC
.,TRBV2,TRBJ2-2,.,CASTTTGGDTGELFF,TGTGCCAGCACGACGACGGGGGGCGACACCGGGGAGCTGTTTTTT
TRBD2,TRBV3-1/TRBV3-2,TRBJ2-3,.,CASSPHEWDYQDTQYF,TGTGCCAGCAGCCCGCACGAGTGGGACTATCAAGATACGCAGTATTTT
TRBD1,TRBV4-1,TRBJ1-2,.,CASSQDPAGTGTNYGYTF,TGCGCCAGCAGCCAAGATCCAGCGGGGACAGGTACAAACTATGGCTACACCTTC
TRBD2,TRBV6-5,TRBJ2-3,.,CAARLSGGRADTQYF,TGTGCCGCCCGTCTTAGCGGGGGAAGGGCAGATACGCAGTATTTT
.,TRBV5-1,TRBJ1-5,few,CASSPIPDRNQPQHF,TGCGCCAGCAGCCCTATACCAGACAGGAATCAGCCCCAGCATTTT
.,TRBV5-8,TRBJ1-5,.,CASSLAPHSGYQPQHF,TGTGCCAGCAGCTTGGCCCCCCACAGTGGGTATCAGCCCCAGCATTTT
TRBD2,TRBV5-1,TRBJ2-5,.,CASSFSGGSETQYF,TGCGCCAGCAGCTTCTCGGGGGGATCAGAGACCCAGTACTTC
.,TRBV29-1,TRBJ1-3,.,CSVEEGSSGNTIYF,TGCAGCGTTGAAGAGGGTAGCTCAGGAAACACCATATATTTT
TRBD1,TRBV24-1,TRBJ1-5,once,CATSDQTGGNQPQHF,TGTGCCACCAGTGACCAAACAGGGGGCAATCAGCCCCAGCATTTT
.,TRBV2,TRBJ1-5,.,CASNGERDQPQHF,TGTGCCAGCAATGGGGAGAGGGATCAGCCCCAGCATTTT
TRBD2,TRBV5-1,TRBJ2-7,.,CASSQLAGGYEQYF,TGCGCCAGCAGCCAACTAGCGGGGGGTTACGAGCAGTACTTC
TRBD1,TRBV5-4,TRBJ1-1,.,CASSLGGQSNTEAFF,TGTGCCAGCAGCTTGGGGGGACAGTCGAACACTGAAGCTTTCTTT
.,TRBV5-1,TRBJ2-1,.,CASSSQDYNEQFF,TGCGCCAGCAGCTCCCAGGATTACAATGAGCAGTTCTTC
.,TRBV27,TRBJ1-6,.,CASRLQGSPLHF,TGTGCCAGCAGATTACAGGGTTCACCCCTCCACTTT
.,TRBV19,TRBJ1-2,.,CASSTRQAYGYTF,TGTGCCAGTAGTACCCGACAAGCCTATGGCTACACCTTC
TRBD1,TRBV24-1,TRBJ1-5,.,CATSDGDRGPNQPQHF,TGTGCCACCAGTGATGGGGACAGGGGTCCAAATCAGCCCCAGCATTTT
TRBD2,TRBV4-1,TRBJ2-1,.,CASSQGQGRGGRSYVNEQFF,TGCGCCAGCAGCCAAGGTCAGGGGCGGGGGGGGCGATCGTACGTCAATGAGCAGTTCTTC
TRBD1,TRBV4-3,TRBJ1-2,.,CASSQVTDRGYTF,TGCGCCAGCAGCCAAGTAACGGACAGGGGCTACACCTTC
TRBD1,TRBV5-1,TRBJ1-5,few,CASSPVTGGGQPQHF,TGCGCCAGCAGCCCGGTGACAGGGGGCGGTCAGCCCCAGCATTTT
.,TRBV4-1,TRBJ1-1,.,CASSQDSGRKGNTEAFF,TGCGCCAGCAGCCAAGATTCGGGGAGAAAGGGGAACACTGAAGCTTTCTTT
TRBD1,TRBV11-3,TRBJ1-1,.,CASSSLQGAEAFF,TGTGCCAGCAGCTCACTCCAGGGGGCTGAAGCTTTCTTT
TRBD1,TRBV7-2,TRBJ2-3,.,CASRPGQGTDTQYF,TGTGCCAGCAGACCCGGACAGGGCACAGATACGCAGTATTTT
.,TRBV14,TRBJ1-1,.,CASSSDTHTEAFF,TGTGCCAGCAGCTCCGACACGCACACTGAAGCTTTCTTT
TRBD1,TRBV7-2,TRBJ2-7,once,CASSQTGIYEQYF,TGTGCCAGCAGCCAGACAGGGATTTACGAGCAGTACTTC
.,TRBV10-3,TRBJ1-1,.,CAISETGQEGTEAFF,TGTGCCATCAGTGAGACTGGTCAAGAGGGTACTGAAGCTTTCTTT
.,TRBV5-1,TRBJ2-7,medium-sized,CASSAGVRYEQYF,TGCGCCAGCAGCGCCGGTGTCCGGTACGAGCAGTACTTC
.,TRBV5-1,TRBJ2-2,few,CASSQTDTNTGELFF,TGCGCCAGCAGCCAAACGGACACGAACACCGGGGAGCTGTTTTTT